The 24 T cell receptor beta chains given below trace back to one sample, sequenced in a study of regulatory T cells in long-lasting Graves disease. Indicated time point: newly diagnosed GD, antithyroid drugs for less than 3 months. The authors made the TCR library using RNA they extracted from PBMCs. Through Arm-PCR of CDR3 regions and iRepertoire HTBI primers, TCR beta libraries were built. Each CDR3 protein gets one entry after TCRdb re-called the multiplex PCR reads with MiXCR. The data show more than 300,000 distinct CDR3 sequences, around 11% seen once. The sample also formed part of further work on T cells in Graves' hyperthyroidism and ophthalmopathy.

The sample in question was peripheral blood mononuclear cells (PBMCs), obtained at new diagnosis, from a patient treated with antithyroid drugs. The origin of the receptors is a woman aged 18-29 years with Graves disease.

This clonotype occurred many times. V is TRBV20-1 and J is TRBJ2-5, with D perhaps matching TRBD2 (5 bases). Germline V gene data show CDR1 as DFQATT and CDR2 as SNEGSKA (reference sequence). This CDR3 comprises 12 residues. Trimming stripped 6 bases from V and 4 bases from J, with 12 bases between. The CDR3 region has the DNA TGCAGTGCAAAAGAGCGGAGAGAGACCCAGTACTTC. The encoded protein is CSAKERRETQYF.

This clonotype was observed a handful of times. J is TRBJ2-7 and V is TRBV10-1; maybe TRBD1 (6 bases). This CDR3 comprises 16 residues. V was shortened by 3 bases and J by 2 bases, with 17 bases between the two germline ends. Germline V gene lookup returns CDR1 WNHNN and CDR2 SYGVQD (reference sequence). The CDR3 coding sequence is TGCGCCAGCAGTGATCGAAGTGGACAGATCCCCTACGAGCAGTACTTC. Translation gives CASSDRSGQIPYEQYF.

The rearrangement links TRBV29-1 to TRBJ2-5; D gene uncertain. V was cut by 6 bases and J by 5 bases, with 7 bases left in between. Looked up from germline, CDR1 is SQVTM and CDR2 is ANQGSEA. The CDR3 sequence is 10 residues long. Here the CDR3 reads CSVLRETQYF. The CDR3, as DNA: TGCAGCGTATTAAGGGAGACCCAGTACTTC.

This clonotype was counted only a few times. The chain couples TRBV3-1 to TRBJ1-1; the D is unclear. Deletions cut 3 bases from V and 3 bases from J, with 11 bases between. Germline V gene lookup returns CDR1 LGHDT and CDR2 YNNKEL (reference sequence). The length of the CDR3 is 14 residues. The chain's CDR3 is CASSHFRLDTEAFF. In DNA form, the CDR3 reads TGTGCCAGCAGCCATTTCAGGTTGGACACTGAAGCTTTCTTT.

This clonotype was detected only a few times. The J gene is TRBJ2-7, the V gene TRBV10-3; tentative D call: TRBD1 (5 bases). CDR1 and CDR2 (germline): ENHRY, SYGVKD. This CDR3 is built from 15 residues. The V end lost 4 bases, the J end lost 2 bases, and 15 bases lay between the germline ends. In DNA, the CDR3 is TGTGCCATCAGTGCCAAAATGCAGACAGCCTACGAGCAGTACGTC. The encoded protein is CAISAKMQTAYEQYV.

V usage is TRBV19 and J usage is TRBJ1-1; the D gene is possibly TRBD1 (5 bases). Germline CDR1 is LNHDA and CDR2 is SQIVND (reference sequence). Trimming stripped 7 bases from V and 2 bases from J, with 38 bases between. The CDR3 length is 22 residues. DNA of the CDR3: TGTGCCAGTACCTACCCCAAGGGGTTCCGAACGACCCAAGGTTTCTTAAACACTGAAGCTTTCTTT. This encodes CASTYPKGFRTTQGFLNTEAFF.

This clonotype was found many times. The rearrangement links TRBV28 to TRBJ2-2; D not resolved. The CDR3 runs 9 residues. Per germline, CDR1 MDHEN and CDR2 SYDVKM. Deletions cut 10 bases from V and 9 bases from J, with 6 bases between. The CDR3 loop reads CATGRELFF. DNA for the CDR3: TGTGCCACCGGGCGGGAGCTGTTTTTT.

This clonotype was observed many times. This CDR3 is CAWGRGFETQYF. In DNA, the CDR3 is TGTGCCTGGGGCCGGGGATTCGAGACCCAGTACTTC. The chain employs TRBV30 and TRBJ2-5, with D perhaps TRBD2 (5 bases). V lost 5 bases, J lost 5 bases, and 12 bases lay in between. The CDR3 is 12 residues long. CDR1 and CDR2 from the germline V gene are GTSNPN and SVGIG (reference sequence).

V gene TRBV2 combines with J gene TRBJ1-5; D gene uncertain. The CDR3 covers 13 residues. CDR1 is SNHLY, CDR2 FYNNEI, per germline. The ends were cut back, 7 bases at V and 5 bases at J, with 12 bases in the middle. CDR3 amino acids: CASKGSGDQPQHF. CDR3 nucleotide sequence: TGTGCCAGCAAGGGTAGCGGTGATCAGCCCCAGCATTTT. The whole variable domain, remainder taken from reference TRBV2 and TRBJ1-5, is EPEVTQTPSHQVTQMGQEVILRCVPISNHLYFYWYRQILGQKVEFLVSFYNNEISEKSEIFDDQFSVERPDGSNFTLKIRSTKLEDSAMYFCASKGSGDQPQHFGDGTRLSIL.

This clonotype was detected only a few times. This chain joins TRBV4-1 and TRBJ2-3, with TRBD2 identical over 9 bases. There are 17 residues in the CDR3. Germline trimming cut 0 bases from V and 6 bases from J; bases unmatched to any gene: 10. Per the germline V gene, CDR1 is MGHRA and CDR2 is YSYEKL. The CDR3 protein is CASSQDRWAGGPDTQYF. In nucleotides, the CDR3 is TGCGCCAGCAGCCAAGATCGGTGGGCGGGAGGGCCTGATACGCAGTATTTT.

This clonotype was seen repeatedly, ten times or more. This sequence joins TRBV20-1 and TRBJ2-3; TRBD1 or TRBD2 may be the D gene (5 bases each). Germline lookup yields CDR1 DFQATT and CDR2 SNEGSKA (reference sequence). CDR3 length equals 16 residues. Trimming stripped 3 bases from V and 5 bases from J, with 21 bases between. The CDR3 loop is CSASPERGRVGDTQYF. The CDR3 DNA follows: TGCAGTGCTAGCCCGGAGAGGGGTCGAGTAGGAGATACGCAGTATTTT.

This clonotype was detected ten times or more. J is TRBJ1-4 and V is TRBV15; D may be TRBD1 (6 bases). V was pared by 1 base and J by 7 bases, with 16 bases between. CDR1 is LNHNV and CDR2 is YYDKDF in the germline V gene (reference sequence). The CDR3 has 16 amino acids. The CDR3: CATSRGKQGVGEKLFF. Here the CDR3 DNA reads TGTGCCACCAGCAGAGGCAAACAGGGAGTTGGTGAAAAACTGTTTTTT. The complete variable domain, with remaining parts taken from reference TRBV15 and TRBJ1-4, reads DAMVIQNPRYQVTQFGKPVTLSCSQTLNHNVMYWYQQKSSQAPKLLFHYYDKDFNNEADTPDNFQSRRPNTSFCFLDIRSPGLGDTAMYLCATSRGKQGVGEKLFFGSGTQLSVL.

This clonotype showed up many times. J is TRBJ1-2 and V is TRBV5-5, with D maybe TRBD1 (5 bases). From germline, CDR1 is SGHKS and CDR2 YYEKEE (reference sequence). The CDR3 has 15 residues. Trimming left V 4 bases short and J 0 bases short, with 13 bases between. The chain's CDR3 is CASSPVGTTNYGYTF. The CDR3 DNA reads as TGTGCCAGCAGCCCGGTTGGGACGACTAACTATGGCTACACCTTC.

Many counts were recorded for this clonotype. Germline and junction disagree at one end, which may indicate a read error. This rearrangement joins TRBV30 to TRBJ1-5, with TRBD1 matching 8 bases. The CDR3 sequence is 13 residues long. From germline, CDR1 is GTSNPN and CDR2 SVGIG (reference sequence). CDR3 nucleotide sequence: TGTGCCTGGGCAGGGGGCGCGGGACAGCTCCAGCATTTT. Translated, it gives CAWAGGAGQLQHF.

The table lists this clonotype with many counts. This chain connects TRBV11-2 to TRBJ1-2; 8 bases line up with TRBD1. The CDR3 covers 15 residues. CDR1 and CDR2 (germline): SGHAT, FQNNGV. The ends lost 5 bases at V and 4 bases at J; junction bases unmatched: 9. CDR3 bases: TGTGCCAGCAGCCGTACGGGACAGGATATCTATGGCTACACCTTC. It encodes CASSRTGQDIYGYTF.

Many counts were recorded for this clonotype. The chain couples TRBV7-8 to TRBJ2-7; D ambiguous. CDR3 length: 14 residues. Trimming cost V 2 bases and J 3 bases, with 11 bases left between them. Germline assignment: CDR1 SGHVS and CDR2 FQNEAQ. DNA of the CDR3: TGTGCCAGCAGCTTAACCGGCCGCATCTACGAGCAGTACTTC. Protein product: CASSLTGRIYEQYF.

This clonotype was detected many times. The V gene is TRBV6-2 or TRBV6-3, the J gene TRBJ2-5; 10 nucleotides align to TRBD2. This CDR3 is 12 amino acids long. CDR1 is MNHEY and CDR2 is SVGEGT in the germline V gene. The J segment lost 10 bases and the V segment lost 4 bases, leaving 3 bases of the junction unmatched. The CDR3 reads CASSLAGGDQYF. As DNA, the CDR3 is TGTGCCAGCAGTTTAGCGGGAGGAGACCAGTACTTC.

The sample holds many counts of this clonotype. This chain connects TRBV27 to TRBJ2-7; TRBD1 or TRBD2 may be the D gene (5 bases each). The CDR3 sequence is 14 residues long. V lost 7 bases, J lost 2 bases, and 15 bases lay in between. Per the germline V gene, CDR1 is MNHEY and CDR2 is SMNVEV (reference sequence). This CDR3 reads CASTLAQGPYEQYF. CDR3 bases: TGTGCCAGCACCCTTGCCCAGGGACCCTACGAGCAGTACTTC.

A remark on this clonotype: One end of the junction varies from germline; a read error may be responsible. The genes are TRBV9 and TRBJ2-1; the D is unclear. The CDR3 loop spans 13 amino acids. Germline CDR1 reads SGDLS; CDR2 reads YYNGEE. CDR3 DNA sequence: TGTGCCAGCAGCGTAGATGGTAACAATGAGCAGCTCTTC. This gives the protein CASSVDGNNEQLF.

Ten or more counts support this clonotype. J is TRBJ2-6 and V is TRBV7-2; D remains unclear. The V and J ends lost 3 bases and 3 bases respectively, with 9 bases between them. The CDR3 loop spans 15 amino acids. Germline V CDR1 and CDR2: SGHTA, FQGNSA. CDR3 sequence reads: CASSFGLVGANVLTF. The CDR3 region has the DNA TGTGCCAGCAGCTTTGGTTTAGTTGGGGCCAACGTCCTGACTTTC.

Ten or more counts support this clonotype. In DNA form, the CDR3 reads TGTGCCAGCAGTTACCGAGCGGTGGTAGAGACCCAGTACTTC. Its translation: CASSYRAVVETQYF. This sequence joins TRBV6-2 or TRBV6-3 and TRBJ2-5; possibly TRBD2 for D (5 bases). V lost 2 bases to trimming and J lost 4 bases, with 11 bases between them. This CDR3 contains 14 residues. Germline V lookup: CDR1 MNHEY, CDR2 SVGEGT.

This clonotype was recorded many times. This chain links TRBV11-3 with TRBJ2-5, with D uncertain. Germline assignment: CDR1 SGHNT and CDR2 YENEEA. V lost 3 bases and J lost 7, with 12 bases in between. This CDR3 comprises 13 residues. This CDR3 reads CASSFVASGTQYF. The CDR3 DNA sequence: TGTGCCAGCAGCTTTGTAGCCTCCGGGACCCAGTACTTC.

This clonotype was detected many times. The chain couples TRBV7-2 to TRBJ1-2; 11 positions agree with TRBD1. The CDR3 runs 15 residues. V gave up 3 bases and J gave up 5 bases; unmatched junction bases: 5. Germline-derived CDR1 and CDR2 are SGHTA and FQGNSA. CDR3 region: CASSFLGQGVYGYTF. The CDR3 nucleotides read TGTGCCAGCAGCTTTTTGGGACAGGGGGTGTATGGCTACACCTTC.

CDR3 bases: TGTGCCAGCAGCGCCCTAACGATGAACACTGAAGCTTTCTTT. It codes for CASSALTMNTEAFF. V is TRBV14 and J is TRBJ1-1; D remains ambiguous. The CDR3 is 14 amino acids. The germline V gene encodes CDR1 SGHDN and CDR2 FVKESK. V lost 5 bases, J lost 0 bases, and 10 bases lay in between.